Presented here are 25 T cell receptor beta chains from one specimen sequenced in a study of identical twins. A single record per CDR3 protein comes from TCRdb applying MiXCR to the 5' RACE reads. Counted here are 350,000 to 500,000 distinct CDR3 sequences, about 18% occurring once; the ten biggest clones make up around 10%. Source material: naive T cells sorted from blood. The receptors come from a man aged 45-65 years in good health.

The rearrangement links TRBV7-8 to TRBJ2-1, with unresolved D. Germline values: CDR1 SGHVS, CDR2 FQNEAQ. V gave up 0 bases and J gave up 6 bases, with 9 bases separating them. The CDR3 runs 14 residues. CDR3 loop: CASSLADGANEQFF. As DNA, the CDR3 is TGTGCCAGCAGCTTAGCGGACGGTGCCAATGAGCAGTTCTTC.

In this sample, this clonotype turned up many times. J is TRBJ2-5 and V is TRBV4-1, with 9 bases that match TRBD1. With V trimmed by 3 bases and J by 6 bases, 11 bases remained unmatched. This CDR3 has 16 amino acids. Germline CDR1 is MGHRA and CDR2 is YSYEKL. The CDR3 loop reads CASSQGDREFDKTQYF. Here the CDR3 DNA reads TGCGCCAGCAGCCAGGGGGACAGGGAGTTTGACAAGACCCAGTACTTC.

This clonotype was seen at least ten times. The genes are TRBV20-1 and TRBJ1-5, with D possibly matching TRBD1 (6 bases). With 3 bases removed from V and 1 base from J, the gap between germline ends came to 10 bases. Germline V lookup: CDR1 DFQATT, CDR2 SNEGSKA (reference sequence). The CDR3 contains 14 residues. This CDR3 is CSARTQGSNQPQHF. Here the CDR3 DNA reads TGCAGTGCTAGGACACAGGGAAGCAATCAGCCCCAGCATTTT.

This clonotype was seen repeatedly, ten times or more. The V call is TRBV4-1, the J call TRBJ2-5; D is tentatively TRBD1 or TRBD2 (5 bases each). CDR3 length: 17 residues. The V gene's germline CDR1 is MGHRA and CDR2 YSYEKL. V lost 0 bases and J 2 bases, leaving 16 bases between the germline ends. The CDR3 sequence is CASSQEGRRRVQETQYF. For the CDR3, the DNA is TGCGCCAGCAGCCAAGAGGGACGTCGGCGGGTACAAGAGACCCAGTACTTC.

In its sample, this clonotype was seen many times. CDR3 in amino acids: CASSLKMSSYNEQFF. In DNA form, the CDR3 reads TGTGCCAGCAGCTTAAAGATGAGCTCCTACAATGAGCAGTTCTTC. This chain uses TRBV7-2 with TRBJ2-1, with D unresolved. CDR1 is SGHTA, CDR2 FQGNSA, per germline. This CDR3 has 15 residues. V was clipped by 2 bases and J by 0 bases, with 8 bases between them.

This clonotype was counted at least ten times. This chain uses TRBV15 with TRBJ2-1, with TRBD2 matching over 8 bases. This CDR3 has 16 amino acids. The V and J ends lost 1 base and 7 bases, in that order; junction bases with no gene match: 9. CDR1 LNHNV and CDR2 YYDKDF come from the germline V gene (reference sequence). The CDR3 loop is CATSRATISGMNEQFF. CDR3 DNA sequence: TGTGCCACCAGCAGAGCGACTATTAGCGGGATGAATGAGCAGTTCTTC.

This chain uses TRBV7-2 with TRBJ1-4; 7 bases line up with TRBD1. The V gene's germline CDR1 is SGHTA and CDR2 FQGNSA. The CDR3 contains 16 residues. J gave up 8 bases and V 0 bases, and 9 bases lay outside the gene matches. The CDR3 is CASSLAYRGGREKLFF. In DNA form, the CDR3 reads TGTGCCAGCAGCTTAGCCTACAGGGGAGGTAGAGAAAAACTGTTTTTT.

This clonotype was observed once. Being one base from a much bigger clone, this may be a read error. The V and J genes are TRBV13 and TRBJ2-1; D ambiguous. V gave up 3 bases and J gave up 4 bases, with 16 bases separating them. CDR3 size: 16 residues. The germline V gene encodes CDR1 PRHDT and CDR2 FYEKMQ (reference sequence). The DNA of the CDR3 is TGTGCCAGCAGCTTCGAGCACTTGGGGAAGTACAATGAGCAGTTCTTC. It codes for CASSFEHLGKYNEQFF.

This clonotype was seen repeatedly, ten times or more. The rearrangement uses TRBV5-6 and TRBJ2-5, with TRBD1 matching 7 bases. The length of the CDR3 is 14 residues. J lost 4 bases, V lost 5 bases, and 8 bases had no gene match. CDR1 is SGHDT and CDR2 is YYEEEE in the germline V gene. CDR3 region: CASSLDRAGETQYF. CDR3 bases: TGTGCCAGCAGTTTAGACAGGGCGGGAGAGACCCAGTACTTC.

The gene calls are TRBV4-3 and TRBJ2-6; a weak D match, TRBD1 (6 bases). Trimming pared 4 bases from V and 2 bases from J, leaving 18 bases between. The CDR3 contains 18 residues. CDR1 is LGHNA, CDR2 YSLEER, per germline. The CDR3 here is CASSRTTGFQAGANVLTF. The CDR3 nucleotides are TGCGCCAGCAGCCGAACTACAGGGTTTCAGGCTGGGGCCAACGTCCTGACTTTC.

The chain recombines TRBV6-6 with TRBJ1-1; the D is unclear. The germline V and J ends were trimmed by 6 bases and 3 bases, with 8 bases remaining between them. This CDR3 has 12 amino acids. Germline CDR1 and CDR2: MNHNY and SVGAGI (reference sequence). The DNA for the CDR3 is TGTGCCAGCAGGAGGGCCGACACTGAAGCTTTCTTT. Protein product: CASRRADTEAFF.

This clonotype was observed at least ten times. J is TRBJ2-5 and V is TRBV18; TRBD1 matches 7 bases. CDR3 length: 13 amino acids. V shed 8 bases and J 5 bases; nucleotides not matched to a gene: 8. CDR1 is KGHSH and CDR2 is LQKENI in the germline V gene. CDR3 nucleotides: TGTGCCAGCAGCCCCGGGACAGAGGAGACCCAGTACTTC. Protein sequence: CASSPGTEETQYF.

V and J are TRBV7-9 and TRBJ2-3; possible D gene TRBD1, 5 bases. The CDR3 has 14 residues. The V gene lost 2 bases and the J gene lost 6 bases, with 12 bases spanning the gap. Germline assignment: CDR1 SEHNR and CDR2 FQNEAQ (reference sequence). The CDR3 sequence is CASSLTGGVDTQYF. CDR3 DNA sequence: TGTGCCAGCAGCTTAACAGGCGGAGTTGATACGCAGTATTTT.

The chain uses TRBV6-5 and TRBJ2-1; 11 nucleotides line up with TRBD2. Germline lookup yields CDR1 MNHEY and CDR2 SVGAGI. V gave up 5 bases and J gave up 8 bases; unmatched junction bases: 11. The CDR3 covers 16 residues. The CDR3 bases are TGTGCCAGCAGTCACCTAGCGGGAGGATCGCCCCATGAGCAGTTCTTC. Protein sequence: CASSHLAGGSPHEQFF.

This chain links TRBV27 with TRBJ2-7; D gene unclear. The V gene's germline CDR1 is MNHEY and CDR2 SMNVEV (reference sequence). The CDR3 loop spans 14 amino acids. V was trimmed by 5 bases and J by 3 bases, leaving 14 bases between them. DNA for the CDR3: TGTGCCAGCAGTCTCCTCCCAGAGAGCTACGAGCAGTACTTC. It is translated as CASSLLPESYEQYF.

This clonotype was counted only a few times. The rearrangement joins TRBV20-1 to TRBJ2-7, with TRBD1 matching 7 bases. The CDR3 spans 15 residues. The V and J ends lost 2 bases and 1 base, in that order; junction bases with no gene match: 8. The germline V gene encodes CDR1 DFQATT and CDR2 SNEGSKA (reference sequence). CDR3 bases: TGCAGTGCTAGACCACTTTCACAGGGGTCCTACGAGCAGTACTTC. Its protein is CSARPLSQGSYEQYF.

V gene TRBV7-2 combines with J gene TRBJ2-7, with D tentatively TRBD1 (6 bases). With 2 bases removed from V and 2 bases from J, the gap between germline ends came to 10 bases. The germline gives CDR1 SGHTA, CDR2 FQGNSA. The CDR3 loop spans 14 amino acids. CDR3 in amino acids: CASSLRRQAYEQYF. CDR3 DNA sequence: TGTGCCAGCAGCTTACGACGACAGGCCTACGAGCAGTACTTC.

The gene calls are TRBV28 and TRBJ2-5; D gene unclear. The germline V gene encodes CDR1 MDHEN and CDR2 SYDVKM. V gave up 5 bases and J gave up 2 bases, with 15 bases separating them. This CDR3 spans 15 amino acids. CDR3 DNA: TGTGCCAGCAGTCACATTATAAAAGGGCAAGAGACCCAGTACTTC. The encoded protein is CASSHIIKGQETQYF.

This clonotype was counted at least ten times. V is TRBV20-1 and J is TRBJ1-2; TRBD1 is a possible D gene (6 bases). V was trimmed by 2 bases and J by 4 bases, leaving 11 bases between them. CDR3 length equals 13 residues. Germline V gene lookup returns CDR1 DFQATT and CDR2 SNEGSKA (reference sequence). CDR3 DNA: TGCAGTGCTAGAATACAGGGAATCTATGGCTACACCTTC. Translated: CSARIQGIYGYTF.

In this sample, this clonotype turned up a few times. This chain joins TRBV27 and TRBJ2-7; 7 bases fit TRBD1. This CDR3 region has 15 residues. CDR1 is MNHEY and CDR2 is SMNVEV in the germline V gene (reference sequence). The J segment lost 3 bases and the V segment lost 0 bases, leaving 5 bases of the junction unmatched. The CDR3 spells CASSLSGRDSYEQYF. In DNA, the CDR3 is TGTGCCAGCAGTTTATCTGGTCGGGACAGCTACGAGCAGTACTTC.

This clonotype was seen a handful of times. The genes are TRBV20-1 and TRBJ2-7; D gene uncertain. CDR1 is DFQATT and CDR2 is SNEGSKA in the germline V gene (reference sequence). The V gene lost 6 bases and the J gene lost 3 bases, with 15 bases spanning the gap. The CDR3 runs 13 residues. The DNA of the CDR3 is TGCAGTGCGGCCAAGACGGATTACTACGAGCAGTACTTC. This gives the protein CSAAKTDYYEQYF.

The chain is built from TRBV28 and TRBJ1-3; 9 nucleotides agree with TRBD1. The CDR3 loop spans 16 amino acids. The germline V gene has CDR1 MDHEN and CDR2 SYDVKM. The J segment lost 0 bases and the V segment lost 5 bases, leaving 5 bases of the junction unmatched. The chain's CDR3 is CASSATGGRSGNTIYF. The CDR3, as DNA: TGTGCCAGCAGTGCAACAGGGGGCCGCTCTGGAAACACCATATATTTT.

This clonotype appeared many times. The J gene is TRBJ2-7, the V gene TRBV7-2, with 7 bases that match TRBD2. V dropped 5 bases and J dropped 3; count of bases not matched to a gene: 4. Germline V gene lookup returns CDR1 SGHTA and CDR2 FQGNSA. This CDR3 has 13 residues. CDR3 bases: TGTGCCAGCAGCCGGGGACTAAACTACGAGCAGTACTTC. It yields the protein CASSRGLNYEQYF.

The genes are TRBV12-3 or TRBV12-4 and TRBJ2-7; TRBD2 matches at 8 bases. Trimming at V came to 5 bases and at J to 4 bases, leaving 7 bases not matched to a gene. The CDR3 contains 14 residues. This chain's CDR3 is CASSLSGARYEQYF. CDR3 in DNA: TGTGCCAGCAGTCTTAGCGGGGCGAGATACGAGCAGTACTTC.

This clonotype was seen repeatedly, ten times or more. At one boundary the junction diverges from the germline segment, which might be a read error. This rearrangement joins TRBV7-7 to TRBJ2-1; TRBD1 agrees at 7 bases. The germline V gene encodes CDR1 SSHAT and CDR2 FNYEAQ (reference sequence). The CDR3 length is 15 residues. CDR3: CASSLATGTDNEQFF. The CDR3 region has the DNA TGTGCTAGCAGCTTAGCTACTGGGACAGACAATGAGCAGTTCTTC.